The 5 T cell receptor beta chains given below trace back to one sample, sequenced in a study of beta chain features in type 1 diabetes. The investigators reverse transcribed all of the isolated RNA, so they sequenced expressed TCRB transcripts. Method: immunoSEQ multiplex PCR; TCRdb's copy keeps in-frame clones and lacks some. Of around 450,000 clones listed, more than 9.5% are singletons. The specimen was naive CD4+ T cells from blood. The receptor source for this set is a woman in her late teens or twenties in good health.

V is TRBV7-3 and J is TRBJ2-1, with TRBD2 matching over 12 bases. CDR1 and CDR2 from the germline V gene are SGHTA and FQGTGA. The V gene end was trimmed by 4 bases and the J gene end by 7 bases; junction bases not matched to a gene: 8. The CDR3 sequence is 16 residues long. The CDR3 loop reads CASSSLAGGPSNEQFF. The CDR3 DNA sequence: TGTGCCAGCAGCTCTCTAGCGGGAGGGCCCTCTAATGAGCAGTTCTTC.

The V call is TRBV27, the J call TRBJ2-7; 7 positions agree with TRBD1. The CDR3 length is 15 residues. Per germline, CDR1 MNHEY and CDR2 SMNVEV (reference sequence). V gave up 5 bases and J gave up 5 bases; unmatched junction bases: 12. CDR3 amino acids: CASSPRVTQGHEQYV. The CDR3 nucleotides read TGTGCCAGCAGTCCACGAGTGACACAGGGGCACGAGCAGTACGTC.

This clone has a handful of counts. CDR3 region: CASGEGTYTGELFF. In DNA, the CDR3 is TGCGCCAGTGGTGAGGGGACCTACACCGGGGAGCTGTTTTTT. V is TRBV5-1 and J is TRBJ2-2; D possibly matches TRBD1 or TRBD2 (5 bases each). Germline-derived CDR1 and CDR2 are SGHRS and YFSETQ. V lost 8 bases, J lost 3 bases, and 14 bases lay in between. The CDR3 sequence is 14 residues long.

V gene TRBV7-3 combines with J gene TRBJ2-7, with TRBD2 identical over 12 bases. The CDR3 loop spans 14 amino acids. J lost 7 bases, V lost 4 bases, and 5 bases had no gene match. Germline CDR1 reads SGHTA; CDR2 reads FQGTGA. The CDR3 bases are TGTGCCAGCAGCTCGACTAGCGGGAGTGGTGAGCAGTACTTC. This encodes CASSSTSGSGEQYF. Full variable domain (rest looked up from reference TRBV7-3 and TRBJ2-7): GAGVSQTPSNKVTEKGKYVELRCDPISGHTALYWYRQSLGQGPEFLIYFQGTGAADDSGLPNDRFFAVRPEGSVSTLKIQRTERGDSAVYLCASSSTSGSGEQYFGPGTRLTVT.

A few counts support this clone. The V gene is TRBV13, the J gene TRBJ2-5; D is undetermined. The V gene lost 0 bases and the J gene lost 5 bases, with 7 bases spanning the gap. The CDR3 has 13 residues. Germline V gives CDR1 PRHDT, CDR2 FYEKMQ (reference sequence). CDR3: CASSLGAAETQYF. The CDR3 nucleotides read TGTGCCAGCAGCTTAGGGGCGGCGGAGACCCAGTACTTC.